Below are 30 T cell receptor beta chains sequenced from a single sample in a study of CD8 T cells in Susac syndrome (dated by TCRdb to the late 2010s). The library was obtained by the immunoSEQ multiplex PCR assay. RNA was extracted using the RNeasy kit, and about 0.5 to 1 ug of the RNA was reverse transcribed with random hexamers. The raw public reads went through TCRdb reprocessing: fastp at Q25, MiXCR clone calling, in-frame beta chains kept. One record per CDR3 amino acid sequence lists the most common genes and DNA. In this sample the table shows some 450,000 distinct CDR3 sequences, 85% of which occur a single time. In total, the top ten clones hold under 0.15% of the sample. Material: CD8+ T cells from PBMCs. The receptors here all came from a human donor with multiple sclerosis.

The rearrangement joins TRBV30 to TRBJ1-1; D not certain. V lost 0 bases and J 13 bases, leaving 9 bases between the germline ends. Germline V gives CDR1 GTSNPN, CDR2 SVGIG (reference sequence). The CDR3 is 10 residues long. The CDR3 reads CAWSVVDLFF. Here the CDR3 DNA reads TGTGCCTGGAGTGTAGTAGACCTTTTCTTT.

The CDR3 bases are TGTGCCAGCAGCTTGGGTGTGAAGGCCTCTAACTATGGCTACACCTTC. This sequence encodes CASSLGVKASNYGYTF. This sequence joins TRBV5-6 and TRBJ1-2, with D unclear. The germline CDR1 and CDR2 sequences are SGHDT and YYEEEE. V lost 0 bases and J 0 bases, leaving 12 bases between the germline ends. This CDR3 is 16 amino acids long.

The J gene is TRBJ2-1, the V gene TRBV20-1; 15 nucleotides agree with TRBD2. The CDR3 covers 20 residues. V dropped 2 bases and J dropped 6; count of bases not matched to a gene: 17. In germline, CDR1 is DFQATT, CDR2 SNEGSKA (reference sequence). CDR3 loop: CSARLGLAGGIGTLSNEQFF. CDR3 DNA: TGCAGTGCTAGACTGGGACTAGCGGGGGGCATAGGAACGTTAAGCAATGAGCAGTTCTTC.

This clonotype was picked up one time. The chain joins TRBV19 to TRBJ2-5; possibly TRBD2 for D (6 bases). The CDR3 totals 12 residues. CDR1 and CDR2 (germline): LNHDA, SQIVND (reference sequence). Trimming shortened V by 7 bases and J by 6 bases, and 12 bases separated the two germline ends. In DNA, the CDR3 is TGTGCCAGTACCGAGGGAGGCCAGACCCAGTACTTC. Its translation: CASTEGGQTQYF.

The genes are TRBV18 and TRBJ1-2, with D hard to call. This CDR3 spans 15 amino acids. CDR1 KGHSH and CDR2 LQKENI come from the germline V gene. V shed 0 bases and J shed 5 bases, with 13 bases lying between them. CDR3 protein: CASSPPGGGYYGYTF. Written as DNA, the CDR3 is TGTGCCAGCTCACCACCCGGCGGAGGGTATTATGGCTACACCTTC.

The J gene is TRBJ2-2, the V gene TRBV28; TRBD2 matches at 13 bases. CDR3 size: 16 residues. V shed 3 bases and J 6 bases; nucleotides not matched to a gene: 4. Germline V gene data show CDR1 as MDHEN and CDR2 as SYDVKM. CDR3 in DNA: TGTGCCAGCAGTTTCGGACTAGCGGGAGCTTCCGGGGAGCTGTTTTTT. This gives the protein CASSFGLAGASGELFF.

The rearrangement links TRBV15 to TRBJ2-6; TRBD1 might be the D (5 bases). This CDR3 spans 13 amino acids. CDR1 is LNHNV and CDR2 is YYDKDF in the germline V gene (reference sequence). V was trimmed by 11 bases and J by 3 bases, leaving 11 bases between them. CDR3 bases: TGTGCCTCAGGGTATTTTGGGGCCAACGTCCTGACTTTC. Protein: CASGYFGANVLTF. Full variable domain (rest looked up from reference TRBV15 and TRBJ2-6): DAMVIQNPRYQVTQFGKPVTLSCSQTLNHNVMYWYQQKSSQAPKLLFHYYDKDFNNEADTPDNFQSRRPNTSFCFLDIRSPGLGDTAMYLCASGYFGANVLTFGAGSRLTVL.

V usage is TRBV12-3 or TRBV12-4 and J usage is TRBJ1-1, with TRBD1 matching over 7 bases. V lost 9 bases to trimming and J lost 4 bases; unmatched junction nucleotides: 5. The length of the CDR3 is 12 residues. The CDR3 region has the DNA TGTGCCAGACAGGGGCAGGGCACTGAAGCTTTCTTT. It codes for CARQGQGTEAFF.

The chain joins TRBV27 to TRBJ2-7, with D possibly called TRBD1 or TRBD2 (6 bases each). This CDR3 region has 15 residues. Per germline, CDR1 MNHEY and CDR2 SMNVEV (reference sequence). V shed 1 base and J shed 6 bases, with 16 bases lying between them. CDR3 protein: CASSLYGGLGLEQYF. CDR3 nucleotide sequence: TGTGCCAGCAGTTTATATGGGGGGCTAGGGCTCGAGCAGTACTTC.

The rearrangement uses TRBV5-6 and TRBJ1-2; D ambiguous. This CDR3 is built from 13 residues. CDR1 SGHDT and CDR2 YYEEEE come from the germline V gene. Trimming left V 4 bases short and J 6 bases short, with 13 bases between. Written as DNA, the CDR3 is TGTGCCAGCAGCCCTATCGTGACAAATGGCTACACCTTC. Its protein product is CASSPIVTNGYTF.

V is TRBV4-1 and J is TRBJ2-1, with D possibly called TRBD1 or TRBD2 (5 bases each). Germline V gene sequence: CDR1 MGHRA, CDR2 YSYEKL. Deletions cut 6 bases from V and 3 bases from J, with 18 bases between. The CDR3 sequence is 16 residues long. The CDR3 is CASRQGIGDGYNEQFF. DNA of the CDR3: TGCGCCAGCAGGCAGGGTATTGGGGACGGCTACAATGAGCAGTTCTTC.

The rearrangement joins TRBV12-3 or TRBV12-4 to TRBJ1-2; D is undetermined. The V and J ends lost 6 bases and 6 bases respectively, with 14 bases between them. The CDR3 is made up of 13 amino acids. The CDR3 spells CASSYSAHNGYTF. The CDR3, as DNA: TGTGCCAGCAGCTATTCTGCTCATAATGGCTACACCTTC.

The rearrangement links TRBV11-3 to TRBJ2-7, with a tentative D call TRBD2 (6 bases). The CDR3 length is 12 residues. Looked up from germline, CDR1 is SGHNT and CDR2 is YENEEA. Trimming cost V 4 bases and J 5 bases, with 9 bases left between them. CDR3 sequence: CASSSIADEQYF. The CDR3 DNA sequence: TGTGCCAGCAGCTCCATAGCGGACGAGCAGTACTTC. Based on the CDR3 plus reference TRBV11-3 and TRBJ2-7, the full variable domain is EAGVVQSPRYKIIEKKQPVAFWCNPISGHNTLYWYLQNLGQGPELLIRYENEEAVDDSQLPKDRFSAERLKGVDSTLKIQPAELGDSAVYLCASSSIADEQYFGPGTRLTVT.

The chain carries TRBV27 and TRBJ2-7, with D perhaps TRBD2 (5 bases). The CDR3 is 16 amino acids. The V gene lost 4 bases and the J gene lost 5 bases, with 21 bases spanning the gap. Germline assignment: CDR1 MNHEY and CDR2 SMNVEV (reference sequence). The CDR3 region is CASSSQAEDDPHEQYF. In DNA form, the CDR3 reads TGTGCCAGCAGTTCCCAAGCGGAGGACGATCCCCACGAGCAGTACTTC.

The chain joins TRBV12-5 to TRBJ2-2; either TRBD1 or TRBD2 may supply D (6 bases each). This CDR3 comprises 15 residues. Deletions cut 4 bases from V and 3 bases from J, with 12 bases between. Germline assignment: CDR1 LGHNT and CDR2 FRNRAP. DNA for the CDR3: TGTGCTAGTGGTTCAGGGGAGGCGGACACCGGGGAGCTGTTTTTT. This sequence encodes CASGSGEADTGELFF.

V usage is TRBV20-1 and J usage is TRBJ2-1; either TRBD1 or TRBD2 may supply D (5 bases each). The CDR3 sequence is 15 residues long. Trimming took off 0 bases at V and 2 bases at J, with 11 bases between the two ends. Germline values: CDR1 DFQATT, CDR2 SNEGSKA (reference sequence). CDR3 region: CSARDRDGTYNEQFF. In DNA form, the CDR3 reads TGCAGTGCTAGAGATAGGGACGGGACCTACAATGAGCAGTTCTTC.

The J gene is TRBJ2-3, the V gene TRBV6-4; D gene uncertain. From germline, CDR1 is MRHNA and CDR2 SNTAGT. Trimming shortened V by 6 bases and J by 0 bases, and 13 bases separated the two germline ends. This CDR3 region has 15 residues. For the CDR3, the DNA is TGTGCCAGCAGCCTCAAGGGTACTAGCACAGATACGCAGTATTTT. Protein sequence: CASSLKGTSTDTQYF.

The chain combines TRBV9 with TRBJ2-7; perhaps TRBD2 as D (6 bases). The CDR3 length is 14 residues. The V gene lost 8 bases and the J gene lost 0 bases, with 15 bases spanning the gap. CDR1 and CDR2 from the germline V gene are SGDLS and YYNGEE. As DNA, the CDR3 is TGTGCCAGTAGTGTGGACGGGAGCTCCTACGAGCAGTACTTC. Encoded protein: CASSVDGSSYEQYF.

The table lists this clonotype with a few counts. The CDR3 region has the DNA TGTGCCAGCAGCCTTTTTCAGGGGGCCTACGAGCAGTACTTC. Translating gives CASSLFQGAYEQYF. This chain joins TRBV6-1 and TRBJ2-7, with TRBD1 identical over 7 bases. Germline V gene data show CDR1 as MNHNS and CDR2 as SASEGT. The CDR3 spans 14 residues. Losses at the gene ends were 6 bases for V and 2 bases for J; bases not matched to a gene: 7.

The chain employs TRBV11-2 and TRBJ2-3, with 11 positions matching TRBD2. The CDR3 length is 18 residues. The trim removed 0 bases at V and 5 bases at J, leaving 10 bases unmatched. The germline gives CDR1 SGHAT, CDR2 FQNNGV. The CDR3 DNA reads as TGTGCCAGCAGCTTAGATTCTAACCTAGCGGGAGGTGGAGATACGCAGTATTTT. Residues: CASSLDSNLAGGGDTQYF.

This chain links TRBV25-1 with TRBJ2-1, with D possibly being TRBD1 or TRBD2 (5 bases each). Trimming removed 3 bases at V and 7 bases at J, with 19 bases between. The germline CDR1 and CDR2 sequences are MGHDK and SYGVNS. The CDR3 extends over 16 amino acids. The CDR3 region is CASSDVRDRPTNEQFF. CDR3 bases: TGTGCCAGCAGTGACGTAAGGGACCGACCAACGAATGAGCAGTTCTTC. The full variable domain, its missing parts supplied by reference TRBV25-1 and TRBJ2-1, is EADIYQTPRYLVIGTGKKITLECSQTMGHDKMYWYQQDPGMELHLIHYSYGVNSTEKGDLSSESTVSRIRTEHFPLTLESARPSHTSQYLCASSDVRDRPTNEQFFGPGTRLTVL.

The CDR3 DNA reads as TGTGCCAGCAGTTCACAAGGAAGTTTCTACAATGAGCAGTTCTTC. Protein sequence: CASSSQGSFYNEQFF. This sequence joins TRBV27 and TRBJ2-1, with D hard to call. CDR3 length: 15 amino acids. Germline V CDR1 and CDR2: MNHEY, SMNVEV (reference sequence). The germline V and J ends were trimmed by 4 bases and 3 bases, with 13 bases remaining between them.

Only a few counts were recorded for this clonotype. The rearrangement uses TRBV11-2 and TRBJ2-1; 8 bases agree with TRBD2. The germline CDR1 and CDR2 sequences are SGHAT and FQNNGV. Trimming removed 5 bases from V and 0 bases from J; junction bases left unmatched: 6. This CDR3 is 16 amino acids long. CDR3 coding DNA: TGTGCCAGCAGCCCATCGGGGGGGAGCTCCTACAATGAGCAGTTCTTC. As protein: CASSPSGGSSYNEQFF.

This clonotype was seen a single time. The chain couples TRBV27 to TRBJ1-5; D unresolved. Germline CDR1 reads MNHEY; CDR2 reads SMNVEV (reference sequence). V was cut by 5 bases and J by 7 bases, with 15 bases left in between. There are 14 residues in the CDR3. Here the CDR3 reads CASSPSTGRQPQHF. The CDR3 DNA follows: TGTGCCAGCAGTCCTTCGACGGGGAGGCAGCCCCAGCATTTT.

In its sample, this clonotype was seen a few times. The rearrangement joins TRBV5-6 to TRBJ2-6; unclear D gene. V was clipped by 4 bases and J by 0 bases, with 2 bases between them. Germline V gene sequence: CDR1 SGHDT, CDR2 YYEEEE. There are 13 residues in the CDR3. CDR3 in DNA: TGTGCCAGCAGCCGCTCTGGGGCCAACGTCCTGACTTTC. It specifies CASSRSGANVLTF.

V and J are TRBV6-5 and TRBJ2-7, with D possibly being TRBD1 or TRBD2 (5 bases each). Germline lookup yields CDR1 MNHEY and CDR2 SVGAGI. Trimming took off 5 bases at V and 4 bases at J, with 15 bases between the two ends. This CDR3 has 14 residues. CDR3 in DNA: TGTGCCAGCAGTAACCCGGGACCCAAATACGAGCAGTACTTC. It is translated as CASSNPGPKYEQYF.

The chain joins TRBV27 to TRBJ2-7; maybe TRBD1 (6 bases). The CDR3 contains 10 residues. CDR1 and CDR2 from the germline V gene are MNHEY and SMNVEV (reference sequence). V lost 8 bases and J 5 bases, leaving 7 bases between the germline ends. The CDR3 is CASGDNEQYF. Here the CDR3 DNA reads TGTGCCAGCGGGGACAACGAGCAGTACTTC.

The V call is TRBV20-1, the J call TRBJ1-2; 11 nucleotides agree with TRBD1. Germline V gene data show CDR1 as DFQATT and CDR2 as SNEGSKA (reference sequence). CDR3 length equals 15 residues. The trim removed 5 bases at V and 6 bases at J, leaving 11 bases unmatched. The CDR3 loop reads CSALDRGRPLDGYTF. The CDR3 coding sequence is TGCAGTGCTCTGGACAGGGGGCGACCTTTAGATGGCTACACCTTC.

The rearrangement links TRBV30 to TRBJ2-2; weak D call: TRBD1 (5 bases). Trimming pared 2 bases from V and 4 bases from J, leaving 17 bases between. The length of the CDR3 is 16 residues. Germline CDR1 is GTSNPN and CDR2 is SVGIG (reference sequence). The CDR3 nucleotides are TGTGCCTGGAGTCCAGGACATCAAAGGGTCACCGGGGAGCTGTTTTTT. Translating gives CAWSPGHQRVTGELFF.

V usage is TRBV2 and J usage is TRBJ1-1; TRBD1 matches at 9 bases. The germline V gene has CDR1 SNHLY and CDR2 FYNNEI. V gave up 6 bases and J gave up 1 base; unmatched junction bases: 6. CDR3 size: 15 residues. CDR3 DNA: TGTGCCAGCAGCCTCTGGACAGGGGAGAACACTGAAGCTTTCTTT. Residues: CASSLWTGENTEAFF. The complete variable domain, with remaining parts taken from reference TRBV2 and TRBJ1-1, reads EPEVTQTPSHQVTQMGQEVILRCVPISNHLYFYWYRQILGQKVEFLVSFYNNEISEKSEIFDDQFSVERPDGSNFTLKIRSTKLEDSAMYFCASSLWTGENTEAFFGQGTRLTVV.